The 20 T cell receptor beta chains listed next were all sequenced from one sample in a study of vaccination and CD4 T cells after COVID-19. MiXCR, run by TCRdb on the PCR reads, gives a single entry per CDR3 protein. The table has 25,000 to 30,000 distinct CDR3 sequences, around 53% seen once. Time point: late sampling 161 to 241 days after vaccination in three convalescent patients. Sequencing used CD4+ T cells from blood, obtained about 7 months after SARS-CoV-2 vaccination. The receptors stem from a human donor who had recovered from COVID-19.

The chain has TRBV28 and TRBJ2-5; either TRBD1 or TRBD2 may supply D (5 bases each). The CDR3 totals 13 residues. V was shortened by 3 bases and J by 6 bases, with 11 bases between the two germline ends. Germline CDR1 is MDHEN and CDR2 is SYDVKM. Here the CDR3 reads CASSFGAVKTQYF. The DNA of the CDR3 is TGTGCCAGCAGTTTCGGGGCGGTGAAGACCCAGTACTTC.

CDR3 bases: TGTGCCAGCAGCTCCCGCCCGGGACGCTTGAACACTGAAGCTTTCTTT. Its protein product is CASSSRPGRLNTEAFF. The J gene is TRBJ1-1, the V gene TRBV7-2, with D possibly TRBD1 on 5 matching bases. There are 16 residues in the CDR3. V was shortened by 4 bases and J by 0 bases, with 15 bases between the two germline ends. Per the germline V gene, CDR1 is SGHTA and CDR2 is FQGNSA.

This clonotype was counted between two and nine times. The V gene is TRBV20-1, the J gene TRBJ2-7, with TRBD2 identical over 9 bases. The CDR3 totals 14 residues. The J segment lost 0 bases and the V segment lost 5 bases, leaving 5 bases of the junction unmatched. The germline V gene encodes CDR1 DFQATT and CDR2 SNEGSKA (reference sequence). The CDR3: CSASGTSRSYEQYF. DNA for the CDR3: TGCAGTGCTTCCGGGACTAGCCGCTCCTACGAGCAGTACTTC.

The chain recombines TRBV7-8 with TRBJ1-5; D gene ambiguous. The CDR3 runs 12 residues. Germline V CDR1 and CDR2: SGHVS, FQNEAQ. V lost 3 bases and J lost 4, with 4 bases in between. DNA of the CDR3: TGTGCCAGCAGCTTCGGGAATCAGCCCCAGCATTTT. This gives the protein CASSFGNQPQHF.

CDR3 protein: CASSYSIAKYNEQFF. In nucleotides, the CDR3 is TGTGCCAGCAGTTACTCGATTGCTAAATACAATGAGCAGTTCTTC. The V gene is TRBV6-5, the J gene TRBJ2-1; no reliable D call. V shed 0 bases and J shed 4 bases, with 10 bases lying between them. Germline CDR1 reads MNHEY; CDR2 reads SVGAGI. This CDR3 region has 15 residues.

This rearrangement joins TRBV2 to TRBJ1-5; no reliable D call. The CDR3 consists of 13 residues. Trimming took off 4 bases at V and 5 bases at J, with 9 bases between the two ends. Germline V gene sequence: CDR1 SNHLY, CDR2 FYNNEI. The CDR3 DNA reads TGTGCCAGCAGTGGTAGGCCCGATCAGCCCCAGCATTTT. Its protein product is CASSGRPDQPQHF.

This clonotype was seen more than once but under ten times. The gene calls are TRBV7-8 and TRBJ2-1; no reliable D call. V shed 1 base and J shed 1 base, with 5 bases lying between them. The CDR3 length is 14 residues. CDR1 and CDR2 from the germline V gene are SGHVS and FQNEAQ. This CDR3 reads CASSLEKSYNEQFF. DNA for the CDR3: TGTGCCAGCAGCTTAGAGAAATCCTACAATGAGCAGTTCTTC. The full variable domain, in which reference TRBV7-8 and TRBJ2-1 provide the parts outside the CDR3, is GAGVSQSPRYKVAKRGQDVALRCDPISGHVSLFWYQQALGQGPEFLTYFQNEAQLDKSGLPSDRFFAERPEGSVSTLKIQRTQQEDSAVYLCASSLEKSYNEQFFGPGTRLTVL.

This clonotype was counted once. This chain joins TRBV20-1 and TRBJ1-1; TRBD1 matches at 7 bases. CDR1 is DFQATT and CDR2 is SNEGSKA in the germline V gene (reference sequence). This CDR3 comprises 13 residues. Trimming removed 5 bases from V and 1 base from J; junction bases left unmatched: 4. CDR3 coding DNA: TGCAGTGCTGACAGGGACAGGAACACTGAAGCTTTCTTT. It specifies CSADRDRNTEAFF.

By share, this clonotype counts as medium-sized (0.01 to 0.1%). The chain is built from TRBV5-8 and TRBJ1-1; D might be TRBD1 (6 bases). Looked up from germline, CDR1 is SGHTS and CDR2 is YDEGEE. V was trimmed by 0 bases and J by 0 bases, leaving 24 bases between them. The CDR3 is 20 residues long. In DNA, the CDR3 is TGTGCCAGCAGCTTGGTACCTAGCGGGGCAGGGGAAGCAATGAACACTGAAGCTTTCTTT. Translated, it gives CASSLVPSGAGEAMNTEAFF.

The V call is TRBV7-2, the J call TRBJ1-2; 7 bases match TRBD1. CDR1 and CDR2 (germline): SGHTA, FQGNSA. The CDR3 consists of 16 residues. J gave up 8 bases and V 0 bases, and 12 bases lay outside the gene matches. The CDR3 region is CASSLAQSYNRGGYTF. In nucleotides, the CDR3 is TGTGCCAGCAGCTTAGCGCAATCATATAACAGGGGCGGCTACACCTTC.

The rearrangement uses TRBV28 and TRBJ2-6, with 8 bases that match TRBD1. Losses at the gene ends were 3 bases for V and 0 bases for J; bases not matched to a gene: 7. The germline V gene encodes CDR1 MDHEN and CDR2 SYDVKM. The CDR3 contains 18 residues. The CDR3 sequence: CASSFLLGTGSGANVLTF. As DNA, the CDR3 is TGTGCCAGCAGTTTCTTGTTGGGGACAGGCTCTGGGGCCAACGTCCTGACTTTC.

This clonotype occurred a few times. The V gene is TRBV15, the J gene TRBJ1-2; TRBD1 might be the D (6 bases). V dropped 4 bases and J dropped 5 bases, with 11 bases sitting between them. The CDR3 is 13 residues long. Germline assignment: CDR1 LNHNV and CDR2 YYDKDF (reference sequence). CDR3 loop: CATSTGVGYGYTF. DNA for the CDR3: TGTGCCACCAGCACAGGGGTGGGTTATGGCTACACCTTC.

The chain combines TRBV7-9 with TRBJ2-1; 7 bases match TRBD2. CDR3 length: 16 amino acids. Germline values: CDR1 SEHNR, CDR2 FQNEAQ (reference sequence). V trimming: 6 bases; J trimming: 5 bases; junction bases outside the gene matches: 13. CDR3 amino acids: CASSPMWGGKNNEQFF. The CDR3 bases are TGTGCCAGCAGTCCTATGTGGGGAGGGAAAAACAATGAGCAGTTCTTC. Combining the CDR3 with reference TRBV7-9 and TRBJ2-1 gives the whole variable domain DTGVSQNPRHKITKRGQNVTFRCDPISEHNRLYWYRQTLGQGPEFLTYFQNEAQLEKSRLLSDRFSAERPKGSFSTLEIQRTEQGDSAMYLCASSPMWGGKNNEQFFGPGTRLTVL.

The V gene is TRBV11-3, the J gene TRBJ2-7, with 7 bases lining up with TRBD2. The CDR3 covers 14 residues. Germline V gene sequence: CDR1 SGHNT, CDR2 YENEEA. V lost 9 bases and J lost 3; bases outside the gene matches: 11. The CDR3 loop is CASSRSGVHYEQYF. Here the CDR3 DNA reads TGTGCCAGTTCCCGAAGCGGGGTTCACTACGAGCAGTACTTC.

The gene calls are TRBV7-9 and TRBJ1-5; no clear D gene. CDR1 and CDR2 (germline): SEHNR, FQNEAQ (reference sequence). V gave up 6 bases and J gave up 3 bases, with 6 bases separating them. The length of the CDR3 is 12 residues. DNA of the CDR3: TGTGCCAGCAGACAAGACAATCAGCCCCAGCATTTT. As protein: CASRQDNQPQHF.

The chain links TRBV15 to TRBJ2-3; D ambiguous. The V gene's germline CDR1 is LNHNV and CDR2 YYDKDF (reference sequence). With 0 bases removed from V and 5 bases from J, the gap between germline ends came to 15 bases. CDR3 size: 16 residues. The CDR3 region is CATSREPGTVRDTQYF. DNA of the CDR3: TGTGCCACCAGCAGAGAACCAGGAACAGTAAGAGATACGCAGTATTTT.

The chain joins TRBV19 to TRBJ2-1, with D perhaps assigned TRBD1 or TRBD2 (5 bases each). This CDR3 has 15 residues. V lost 2 bases and J lost 8, with 16 bases in between. From germline, CDR1 is LNHDA and CDR2 SQIVND (reference sequence). DNA for the CDR3: TGTGCCAGTAGTATAATGGGGACCGAGTTGGATGAGCAGTTCTTC. Residues: CASSIMGTELDEQFF.

The V gene is TRBV6-1, the J gene TRBJ2-7; 12 nucleotides match TRBD1. Unmatched junction bases numbered 5, after V lost 8 bases and J lost 6 bases. CDR3 length: 13 residues. In germline, CDR1 is MNHNS, CDR2 SASEGT. The CDR3 sequence: CASWGQGAIEQYF. CDR3 coding DNA: TGTGCCAGCTGGGGACAGGGGGCTATCGAGCAGTACTTC.

V gene TRBV7-8 combines with J gene TRBJ2-7; perhaps TRBD1 as D (5 bases). CDR1 is SGHVS, CDR2 FQNEAQ, per germline. Trimming took off 5 bases at V and 3 bases at J, with 11 bases between the two ends. CDR3 length equals 13 residues. Here the CDR3 reads CASSRTPNYEQYF. The DNA for the CDR3 is TGTGCCAGCAGCCGGACACCTAACTACGAGCAGTACTTC.

This clonotype appeared a single time. J is TRBJ2-7 and V is TRBV20-1, with D possibly matching TRBD2 (6 bases). Trimming stripped 1 base from V and 0 bases from J, with 13 bases between. Germline CDR1 is DFQATT and CDR2 is SNEGSKA (reference sequence). CDR3 length: 15 residues. The CDR3 reads CSARAQQDYSYEQYF. As DNA, the CDR3 is TGCAGTGCTAGAGCACAGCAGGACTACTCCTACGAGCAGTACTTC.